This is a list of T cell receptor beta chains from one sample in a study of blood T cell repertoires in COVID-19. The data were produced by immunoSEQ multiplex PCR, yet TCRdb's version contains in-frame clones alone and is incomplete. The sample carries 90,000 to 110,000 clones, roughly 80% recorded once. The source material was peripheral blood. These receptor sequences come from an older woman with acute or convalescent COVID-19. Each CDR3 is given with its conserved first and last residue. D genes are given only for firm matches. Clone size is given for some rows only: seen once, a few or many times, or a class if the clone is expanded.

V gene	clone size	D gene	CDR3 length	J gene	CDR3 protein	CDR3 DNA
TRBV13	.	TRBD1	16	TRBJ1-1	CASSLGPHRGNTEAFF	TGTGCCAGCAGCTTAGGCCCCCACAGGGGGAATACTGAAGCTTTCTTT
TRBV7-8	.	.	12	TRBJ2-3	CASGLLDSTQYF	TGTGCCAGCGGCTTATTGGACAGTACGCAGTATTTT
TRBV5-1	.	TRBD2	17	TRBJ2-7	CASSLARTSGGPGEQYF	TGCGCCAGCAGCTTGGCCCGGACTAGCGGGGGGCCCGGGGAGCAGTACTTC
TRBV5-4	.	TRBD1	14	TRBJ2-3	CASSLWTGTDTQYF	TGTGCCAGCAGCCTCTGGACAGGGACAGATACGCAGTATTTT
TRBV5-1	.	.	16	TRBJ1-1	CASSLAVAGTNTEAFF	TGCGCCAGCAGCTTGGCGGTGGCAGGGACAAACACTGAAGCTTTCTTT
TRBV4-1	.	.	15	TRBJ2-2	CASSHSQGQNGELFF	TGCGCCAGCAGCCATTCCCAGGGGCAGAACGGGGAGCTGTTTTTT
TRBV5-1	.	TRBD1	17	TRBJ1-4	CASSFGQGASSYEKLFF	TGCGCCAGCAGCTTCGGACAGGGGGCGAGCTCCTATGAAAAACTGTTTTTT
TRBV5-4	few	TRBD1	15	TRBJ1-6	CASSKRQGDNSPLHF	TGTGCCAGCAGCAAGAGACAGGGAGATAATTCACCCCTCCACTTT
TRBV7-8	few	.	13	TRBJ2-5	CASSLELQETQYF	TGTGCCAGCAGCTTAGAACTACAAGAGACCCAGTACTTC
TRBV9	.	TRBD1	14	TRBJ1-5	CASNQGQAYQPQHF	TGTGCCAGCAACCAAGGACAGGCCTATCAGCCCCAGCATTTT
TRBV7-2	.	TRBD1	16	TRBJ1-5	CASSFSRDRGNQPQHF	TGTGCCAGCAGCTTCAGTCGGGACAGGGGAAATCAGCCCCAGCATTTT
TRBV23-1	.	.	14	TRBJ1-1	CASSQATSYTEAFF	TGCGCCAGCAGTCAGGCCACGTCTTACACTGAAGCTTTCTTT
TRBV28	.	TRBD1	19	TRBJ1-6	CASSPPGQGSARANSPLHF	TGTGCCAGCAGCCCCCCGGGACAGGGGTCGGCAAGAGCCAATTCACCCCTCCACTTT
TRBV6-6	.	.	20	TRBJ1-2	CASSPGPLTGYRASNYGYTF	TGTGCCAGCAGCCCCGGTCCTCTTACAGGTTATAGGGCTTCTAACTATGGCTACACCTTC
TRBV19	.	.	15	TRBJ1-5	CASREYTGSNQPQHF	TGTGCCAGTAGAGAGTATACAGGTAGCAATCAGCCCCAGCATTTT